Described below is a single T cell receptor (beta chain) sequence and its context. Its target is unknown. The sample comes from a study of OX40 agonist ivuxolimab in advanced cancers. Study observations and caveats: Relatively little clonal expansion, among the lowest observed, appeared in partial responders at 0.1-3.0 mg/kg.

The table came from immunoSEQ multiplex PCR; TCRdb's copy has only in-frame clones and leaves some out. This table has about 16,000 clones, 84% appearing once. The TCR comes from an adult with an advanced solid tumor such as melanoma, head and neck, liver or kidney cancer. Sequenced here: CD4+ or CD8+ T cells sorted from blood, sampled in a trial of the OX40 agonist ivuxolimab.

CDR3 residues: CTSSRLGTSGGPSTDTQYF. CDR3 sequence (DNA): TGCACCAGCAGCCGGCTGGGGACTAGCGGGGGCCCTAGCACAGATACGCAGTATTTT. This chain joins TRBV1 and TRBJ2-3; TRBD2 is taken as the D call from the table, unchecked against the DNA. TRBV1 is given as a pseudogene. The CDR3 contains 19 residues.